The 10 T cell receptor beta chains given below trace back to one sample, sequenced in a study of T cell repertoires in cytomegalovirus infection. No antigens are known for them. TCRdb independently ran MiXCR on the reads; one entry per CDR3 protein. Among 680,000 or so distinct CDR3 sequences, roughly 33% were seen once, and the ten largest hold about 18%. The sequences come from cultured PBMCs, collected from culture after CMV antigen stimulation. Source of these receptors: a human donor in good health (CMV status not recorded). Some clones in this sample may be carry-over from other donors' samples.

This chain uses TRBV3-1 with TRBJ1-6, with a weak D call TRBD1 (5 bases). Trimming removed 4 bases from V and 3 bases from J, with 16 bases in between. Germline CDR1 and CDR2: LGHDT and YNNKEL (reference sequence). The CDR3 length is 17 residues. The CDR3 DNA sequence: TGTGCCAGCAGCCCATCCACGGGGCTTATCTATAATTCACCCCTCCACTTT. Translated, it gives CASSPSTGLIYNSPLHF.

This clonotype showed up just a few times. The genes are TRBV10-3 and TRBJ2-5; 7 bases align to TRBD1. This CDR3 contains 14 residues. Germline CDR1 and CDR2: ENHRY and SYGVKD. V lost 4 bases, J lost 1 base, and 3 bases stayed unmatched. Written as DNA, the CDR3 is TGTGCCATCAGTGGCAGACAGGGCCAAGAGACCCAGTACTTC. It translates to CAISGRQGQETQYF.

This clonotype was recorded a few times. This sequence joins TRBV5-1 and TRBJ2-1; D tentatively fits TRBD1 or TRBD2 (6 bases each). This CDR3 region has 16 residues. V gave up 4 bases and J gave up 7 bases, with 21 bases separating them. Looked up from germline, CDR1 is SGHRS and CDR2 is YFSETQ. This CDR3 is CASSRGARGVGNEQFF. CDR3 bases: TGCGCCAGCAGCAGGGGCGCGAGGGGGGTAGGGAATGAGCAGTTCTTC. Full variable domain (rest looked up from reference TRBV5-1 and TRBJ2-1): KAGVTQTPRYLIKTRGQQVTLSCSPISGHRSVSWYQQTPGQGLQFLFEYFSETQRNKGNFPGRFSGRQFSNSRSEMNVSTLELGDSALYLCASSRGARGVGNEQFFGPGTRLTVL.

This clonotype has only one observation. This chain joins TRBV4-1 and TRBJ2-7; 9 bases line up with TRBD1. After removal of 4 bases from V and 6 bases from J, the junction contained 13 bases not matched to a gene. The CDR3 covers 16 residues. The germline V gene has CDR1 MGHRA and CDR2 YSYEKL. The CDR3 coding sequence is TGCGCCAGCAGCCCTGACCCGGACAGGGGCTCTTTCGAGCAGTACTTC. It is translated as CASSPDPDRGSFEQYF.

This clonotype was counted at least ten times. This CDR3 is CASNIMGSGYTF. CDR3 bases: TGTGCCAGCAACATCATGGGGTCTGGCTACACCTTC. V is TRBV7-2 and J is TRBJ1-2; D gene ambiguous. CDR1 SGHTA and CDR2 FQGNSA come from the germline V gene. V lost 7 bases, J lost 7 bases, and 13 bases lay in between. The CDR3 runs to 12 residues.

The chain is built from TRBV7-2 and TRBJ1-5, with D possibly being TRBD1 (6 bases). The V end was cut by 5 bases, the J end by 4 bases, with 18 bases between. The germline CDR1 and CDR2 sequences are SGHTA and FQGNSA. The CDR3 totals 16 residues. The CDR3 protein is CASSLNRDWRNQPQHF. For the CDR3, the DNA is TGTGCCAGCAGCCTTAACAGGGATTGGAGGAATCAGCCCCAGCATTTT.

The chain uses TRBV7-9 and TRBJ2-4, with 10 bases identical to TRBD2. The CDR3 is 17 residues long. After removal of 1 base from V and 5 bases from J, the junction contained 8 bases not matched to a gene. Per the germline V gene, CDR1 is SEHNR and CDR2 is FQNEAQ (reference sequence). The CDR3 reads CASSLEVGAGGQNIQYF. DNA of the CDR3: TGTGCCAGCAGCTTAGAGGTGGGAGCGGGGGGGCAAAACATTCAGTACTTC.

In its sample, this clonotype was seen a few times. This sequence joins TRBV7-6 and TRBJ1-1; the match to TRBD1 covers 9 bases. Looked up from germline, CDR1 is SGHVS and CDR2 is FNYEAQ. Trimming took 4 bases from V and 7 from J; bases not matched to a gene: 4. The CDR3 covers 13 residues. The CDR3 reads CASSSGTGHEAFF. The CDR3 bases are TGTGCCAGCAGCTCCGGGACAGGGCATGAAGCTTTCTTT.

This sequence joins TRBV5-4 and TRBJ1-1; weak D call: TRBD1 (5 bases). The ends were cut back, 2 bases at V and 5 bases at J, with 10 bases in the middle. The CDR3 spans 13 residues. Looked up from germline, CDR1 is SGHNT and CDR2 is YYREEE (reference sequence). The CDR3 DNA reads as TGTGCCAGCAGCTTTAAGGGGATAACTGAAGCTTTCTTT. Amino acid sequence: CASSFKGITEAFF.

The gene calls are TRBV19 and TRBJ2-1; D is perhaps TRBD2 (6 bases). This CDR3 comprises 14 residues. Trimming pared 7 bases from V and 7 bases from J, leaving 17 bases between. Germline V gives CDR1 LNHDA, CDR2 SQIVND (reference sequence). The CDR3 protein is CASNRRDHGNEQFF. As DNA, the CDR3 is TGTGCCAGTAATAGGCGGGACCATGGGAATGAGCAGTTCTTC.